This is a list of T cell receptor beta chains from one sample in a study of tumor-infiltrating lymphocytes in localized non-small cell lung cancer. Repertoires were generated with immunoSEQ multiplex PCR, while TCRdb's copy carries only in-frame clones and drops some. The sample has approximately 3,000 clones, roughly two fifths seen once. The sample was uninvolved lung tissue not adjacent to the tumor. The receptors shown here come from a human donor with non-small cell lung cancer. The CDR3 runs from the conserved cysteine through the conserved F or W. The order of the fields is CDR3 DNA, CDR3 protein, J gene, D gene, V gene, clone size. The D gene is left open where the match is weak. The size of a clone is reported for some rows only, either as once, few or many, or as a class for expanded clones.

DNA: TGTGCCAGCAGGGATGACGGTGCAACTAATGAAAAACTGTTTTTT
CDR3: CASRDDGATNEKLFF
J: TRBJ1-4
D: -
V: TRBV5-5
size: -

DNA: TGTGCCAGCACCCTCCGCGGGGGGCGAGTCACTGAAGCTTTCTTT
CDR3: CASTLRGGRVTEAFF
J: TRBJ1-1
D: -
V: TRBV5-6
size: -

DNA: TGTGCCAGCAGTTACGGGGGGGCCCAAGAGACCCAGTACTTC
CDR3: CASSYGGAQETQYF
J: TRBJ2-5
D: -
V: TRBV6-5
size: -

DNA: TGCGCCAGCAGCCGGACCTATACAGATACGCAGTATTTT
CDR3: CASSRTYTDTQYF
J: TRBJ2-3
D: -
V: TRBV4-1
size: few

DNA: TGTGCCAGCAGGACCCAGGACAGGGAGAACAATCAGCCCCAGCATTTT
CDR3: CASRTQDRENNQPQHF
J: TRBJ1-5
D: TRBD1
V: TRBV25-1
size: medium-sized

DNA: TGCGCCAGCAGCCTCCAGTCAATAGCGACAGATACGCAGTATTTT
CDR3: CASSLQSIATDTQYF
J: TRBJ2-3
D: -
V: TRBV5-1
size: -

DNA: TGTGCCAGTAGTATGGGTTCCGGGGGAGGAGGGCAGCCCCAGCATTTT
CDR3: CASSMGSGGGGQPQHF
J: TRBJ1-5
D: -
V: TRBV19
size: few

DNA: TGTGCCAGTGACCGGAACACTGAAGCTTTCTTT
CDR3: CASDRNTEAFF
J: TRBJ1-1
D: -
V: TRBV19
size: few

DNA: TGCGCCAGCAGCCAAACGGACAGGGCGGATGAGCAGTTCTTC
CDR3: CASSQTDRADEQFF
J: TRBJ2-1
D: TRBD1
V: TRBV5-1
size: -

DNA: TGTGCCAGCAGCTTACAACCCCCCAGACTAACCGGTAGCACAGATACGCAGTATTTT
CDR3: CASSLQPPRLTGSTDTQYF
J: TRBJ2-3
D: -
V: TRBV7-2
size: -

DNA: TGTGCCAGCACCGTGGAGGGGGATCAGCCCCAGCATTTT
CDR3: CASTVEGDQPQHF
J: TRBJ1-5
D: -
V: TRBV2
size: -

DNA: TGTGCCAGCAGGACGGGCAGCTCGGAGCAGTACTTC
CDR3: CASRTGSSEQYF
J: TRBJ2-7
D: -
V: TRBV6-1
size: -

DNA: TGTGCCAGCAGCCAAGGGCTAGCGGAGAACAATGAGCAGTTCTTC
CDR3: CASSQGLAENNEQFF
J: TRBJ2-1
D: TRBD2
V: TRBV14
size: -

DNA: TGTGCCAGCAGGTGGGAGGGGAATAGCAATCAGCCCCAGCATTTT
CDR3: CASRWEGNSNQPQHF
J: TRBJ1-5
D: -
V: TRBV28
size: -

DNA: TGCGCCAGCAGCTTGGGTCACCGGAACACCGGGGAGCTGTTTTTT
CDR3: CASSLGHRNTGELFF
J: TRBJ2-2
D: -
V: TRBV5-1
size: few

DNA: TGTGCCTGGAGCAGGGACAGTAACACTGAAGCTTTCTTT
CDR3: CAWSRDSNTEAFF
J: TRBJ1-1
D: TRBD1
V: TRBV30
size: once

DNA: TGTGCCAGCAGCTGGGGAGTTGACACTGAAGCTTTCTTT
CDR3: CASSWGVDTEAFF
J: TRBJ1-1
D: -
V: TRBV6-5
size: few

DNA: TGCAGCGCCAAAGATAGCGGGAGGGCCATCCACGAGCAGTACTTC
CDR3: CSAKDSGRAIHEQYF
J: TRBJ2-7
D: TRBD2
V: TRBV29-1
size: -

DNA: TGCGCCAGCAGATTTGAGGATAATCAGCCCCAGCATTTT
CDR3: CASRFEDNQPQHF
J: TRBJ1-5
D: -
V: TRBV5-1
size: -

DNA: TGTGCCAGCAGCTTGATGCCTACTGGCACAGATACGCAGTATTTT
CDR3: CASSLMPTGTDTQYF
J: TRBJ2-3
D: -
V: TRBV11-2
size: -

DNA: TGCAGCGTTGGGCTAGCGGGACCCTACGAGCAGTACTTC
CDR3: CSVGLAGPYEQYF
J: TRBJ2-7
D: TRBD2
V: TRBV29-1
size: -

DNA: TGTGCCAGCACCCCCCCGGGGGTGTACGAGCAGTACTTC
CDR3: CASTPPGVYEQYF
J: TRBJ2-7
D: -
V: TRBV28
size: few

DNA: TGTGCCAGTCAAAATACCGGGGAGCTGTTTTTT
CDR3: CASQNTGELFF
J: TRBJ2-2
D: -
V: TRBV19
size: -

DNA: TGCAGCGCTCGGGACTCCCAAGAGACCCAGTACTTC
CDR3: CSARDSQETQYF
J: TRBJ2-5
D: -
V: TRBV29-1
size: -

DNA: TGTGCCACCAGAGACGTACTCTATGGCTACACCTTC
CDR3: CATRDVLYGYTF
J: TRBJ1-2
D: -
V: TRBV6-5
size: -

DNA: TGTGCCAGCACCCTACTAGCGGGGGGCTACAATGAGCAGTTCTTC
CDR3: CASTLLAGGYNEQFF
J: TRBJ2-1
D: TRBD2
V: TRBV2
size: -

DNA: TGTGCCAGCAGCGCTCAGGCCCCTGGGGCCAACGTCCTGACTTTC
CDR3: CASSAQAPGANVLTF
J: TRBJ2-6
D: -
V: TRBV7-6
size: -

DNA: TGTGCCAGCAGCGTAGGGTGGGAGGCCACAGATACGCAGTATTTT
CDR3: CASSVGWEATDTQYF
J: TRBJ2-3
D: -
V: TRBV9
size: medium-sized

DNA: TGCGCCAGCAGCCACGGCCACTGGGACCGTCTTAACTATGGCTACACCTTC
CDR3: CASSHGHWDRLNYGYTF
J: TRBJ1-2
D: -
V: TRBV4-3
size: -

DNA: TGCGCCAGCAGTCTCCTTCCGGGACTAGCGGGAGATACGCAGTATTTT
CDR3: CASSLLPGLAGDTQYF
J: TRBJ2-3
D: TRBD2
V: TRBV5-1
size: -

DNA: TGCGCCAGCAGCTTGGGACAGCCCAGCTCCTACGAGCAGTACTTC
CDR3: CASSLGQPSSYEQYF
J: TRBJ2-7
D: -
V: TRBV5-1
size: few

DNA: TGCGCCAGCAGCTTACAAGGGACTTACAATGAGCAGTTCTTC
CDR3: CASSLQGTYNEQFF
J: TRBJ2-1
D: -
V: TRBV5-1
size: -

DNA: TGTGCCAGCAGGGTGGACAGGGTAGGCAACGAGCAGTACTTC
CDR3: CASRVDRVGNEQYF
J: TRBJ2-7
D: TRBD1
V: TRBV28
size: once

DNA: TGCGCCAGCAGCTTTGGCGGCCACACCGGGGAGCTGTTTTTT
CDR3: CASSFGGHTGELFF
J: TRBJ2-2
D: -
V: TRBV5-1
size: -

DNA: TGTGCCAGCAGCCTGGGGGACAGCAGCTCCTACGAGCAGTACTTC
CDR3: CASSLGDSSSYEQYF
J: TRBJ2-7
D: TRBD1
V: TRBV28
size: -

DNA: TGTGCCAGCAGCCCCGGGACAGGGGGGAGGAACATTCAGTACTTC
CDR3: CASSPGTGGRNIQYF
J: TRBJ2-4
D: TRBD1
V: TRBV7-2
size: few

DNA: TGCGCCAGCAACATCCGATCGGGGACTGAAGCTTTCTTT
CDR3: CASNIRSGTEAFF
J: TRBJ1-1
D: -
V: TRBV23-1
size: -

DNA: TGTGCCAGCAGCTTAACCCTCGGGGAGTCATTCACCGGGGAGCTGTTTTTT
CDR3: CASSLTLGESFTGELFF
J: TRBJ2-2
D: -
V: TRBV7-8
size: -

DNA: TGTGCCAGTAGTATAGTCACAGGGCCCTACAATGAGCAGTTCTTC
CDR3: CASSIVTGPYNEQFF
J: TRBJ2-1
D: -
V: TRBV19
size: -

DNA: TGTGCCAGCAGCTTAGAGGGGTGCAGGGTCCCCTACGAGCAGTACTTC
CDR3: CASSLEGCRVPYEQYF
J: TRBJ2-7
D: -
V: TRBV7-9
size: -

DNA: TGTGCCAGCAGTCCGGGGTGGGAGACCATGAACACTGAAGCTTTCTTT
CDR3: CASSPGWETMNTEAFF
J: TRBJ1-1
D: -
V: TRBV5-6
size: -

DNA: TGTGCCAGCAGCCCAGGGTTTTTGGAGACCCAGTACTTC
CDR3: CASSPGFLETQYF
J: TRBJ2-5
D: -
V: TRBV5-4
size: medium-sized

DNA: TGTGCCAGCAGCCTGGGACAGAGCTTCACAGATACGCAGTATTTT
CDR3: CASSLGQSFTDTQYF
J: TRBJ2-3
D: TRBD1
V: TRBV7-9
size: few

DNA: TGTGCCAGCAGTTTCTGGGGTGAGCAGTTCTTC
CDR3: CASSFWGEQFF
J: TRBJ2-1
D: -
V: TRBV27
size: few

DNA: TGTGCCAGCAGCTTAGCCCACGTCACTACAGGGGGCTCGGTCAAAAACATTCAGTACTTC
CDR3: CASSLAHVTTGGSVKNIQYF
J: TRBJ2-4
D: TRBD1
V: TRBV7-2
size: once

DNA: TGTGCCAGCAGTTTACATTCGGGGAACGACCGACCATCCTACGAGCAGTACTTC
CDR3: CASSLHSGNDRPSYEQYF
J: TRBJ2-7
D: -
V: TRBV27
size: -

DNA: TGTGCCAGCAGGACGGGACTAGGGGCTAATGAGCAGTTCTTC
CDR3: CASRTGLGANEQFF
J: TRBJ2-1
D: TRBD2
V: TRBV28
size: -

DNA: TGCAGCGTTGGGGACGAGGGGTACACCTTC
CDR3: CSVGDEGYTF
J: TRBJ1-2
D: -
V: TRBV29-1
size: -

DNA: TGTGCCTGGAGTGAGAGGGGGCTCTCCTACAATGAGCAGTTCTTC
CDR3: CAWSERGLSYNEQFF
J: TRBJ2-1
D: TRBD1
V: TRBV30
size: -

DNA: TGTGCCAGCAGCTTCGGGGGGGCAGAGGCAGATACGCAGTATTTT
CDR3: CASSFGGAEADTQYF
J: TRBJ2-3
D: TRBD2
V: TRBV5-4
size: once

DNA: TGTGCCAGCAGTTTGGGGGGGTATGAAAAACTGTTTTTT
CDR3: CASSLGGYEKLFF
J: TRBJ1-4
D: -
V: TRBV6-5
size: medium-sized

DNA: TGTGCCAGTATACCTAGGCGGCATAGCAATCAGCCCCAGCATTTT
CDR3: CASIPRRHSNQPQHF
J: TRBJ1-5
D: -
V: TRBV19
size: -

DNA: TGTGCCAGCAGGCATACAGGGGGCGCTGGCACTGAAGCTTTCTTT
CDR3: CASRHTGGAGTEAFF
J: TRBJ1-1
D: TRBD1
V: TRBV6-5
size: -